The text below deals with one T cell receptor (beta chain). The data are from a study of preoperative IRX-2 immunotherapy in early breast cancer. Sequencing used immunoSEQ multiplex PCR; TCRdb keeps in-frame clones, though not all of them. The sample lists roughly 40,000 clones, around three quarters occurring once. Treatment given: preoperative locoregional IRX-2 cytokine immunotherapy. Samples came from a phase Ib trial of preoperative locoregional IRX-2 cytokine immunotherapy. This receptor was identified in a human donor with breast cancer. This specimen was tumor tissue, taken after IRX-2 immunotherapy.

The CDR3 DNA sequence: TGTGCCAGTAGTCTAGCGGGAGACGAGCAGTTCTTC. This encodes CASSLAGDEQFF. This rearrangement joins TRBV19 to TRBJ2-1; TRBD2 aligns across 10 bases. CDR3 length: 12 amino acids. Trimming cost V 5 bases and J 10 bases; bases outside gene matches: 2. Germline V lookup: CDR1 LNHDA, CDR2 SQIVND (reference sequence).